Following are 22 T cell receptor beta chains from one sample sequenced in a study of control samples from healthy donors and cancer patients. Some clones are missing from TCRdb's copy, which holds only in-frame ones; the method was immunoSEQ multiplex PCR. The repertoire holds 200,000 to 250,000 clones, with 85% to 95% as singletons. Sequencing input: blood. These receptors were taken from a man aged 45-65 years in good health.

This chain joins TRBV3-1 (or the pseudogene TRBV3-2) and TRBJ1-1, with a weak D call TRBD1 (6 bases). This CDR3 has 18 amino acids. Germline-derived CDR1 and CDR2 are LGHDT and YNNKEL (reference sequence). The V gene lost 6 bases and the J gene lost 1 base, with 24 bases spanning the gap. This CDR3 is CASSHRAGEAESNTEAFF. CDR3 DNA sequence: TGTGCCAGCAGTCACAGGGCAGGGGAGGCAGAATCGAACACTGAAGCTTTCTTT.

This chain joins TRBV3-1 (or the pseudogene TRBV3-2) and TRBJ2-3; 12 bases align to TRBD2. V shed 2 bases, J shed 2 bases, and the junction held 2 bases outside the gene matches. Germline V CDR1 and CDR2: LGHDT, YNNKEL (reference sequence). This CDR3 has 16 amino acids. CDR3 sequence (DNA): TGTGCCAGCAGCCAATGGACTAGCGGGACCACAGATACGCAGTATTTT. Amino acid sequence: CASSQWTSGTTDTQYF.

The chain employs TRBV7-2 and TRBJ2-1; D may be TRBD2 (7 bases). V lost 5 bases to trimming and J lost 10 bases, with 24 bases between them. The CDR3 runs to 16 residues. Germline V lookup: CDR1 SGHTA, CDR2 FQGNSA. The CDR3 DNA reads TGTGCCAGCAGCACCCCGCATCCGGGGGGCCAGGGGGAGCAGTTCTTC. Encoded protein: CASSTPHPGGQGEQFF.

The V call is TRBV7-2, the J call TRBJ1-5; TRBD1 matches at 7 bases. This CDR3 has 14 residues. Germline CDR1 reads SGHTA; CDR2 reads FQGNSA. The trim removed 5 bases at V and 4 bases at J, leaving 5 bases unmatched. CDR3 residues: CASSHRQGNQPQHF. CDR3 DNA sequence: TGTGCCAGCAGCCATCGACAGGGTAATCAGCCCCAGCATTTT.

V gene TRBV28 combines with J gene TRBJ1-5, with TRBD1 matching 8 bases. Unmatched junction bases numbered 1, after V lost 7 bases and J lost 2 bases. Germline V gene sequence: CDR1 MDHEN, CDR2 SYDVKM. The CDR3 runs to 13 residues. CDR3 sequence: CASKGQGNQPQHF. Written as DNA, the CDR3 is TGTGCCAGCAAGGGACAGGGCAATCAGCCCCAGCATTTT. The entire variable domain, with the rest obtained from reference TRBV28 and TRBJ1-5, is as follows: DVKVTQSSRYLVKRTGEKVFLECVQDMDHENMFWYRQDPGLGLRLIYFSYDVKMKEKGDIPEGYSVSREKKERFSLILESASTNQTSMYLCASKGQGNQPQHFGDGTRLSIL.

This clone was seen a single time. The chain recombines TRBV11-2 with TRBJ1-4, with a tentative D call TRBD1 (5 bases). The CDR3 length is 18 residues. Germline lookup yields CDR1 SGHAT and CDR2 FQNNGV. Trimming cost V 0 bases and J 3 bases, with 17 bases left between them. The CDR3 DNA follows: TGTGCCAGCAGCTTAGAAACGGCAGGGTTTCGGGCTAATGAAAAACTGTTTTTT. Its translation is CASSLETAGFRANEKLFF.

The chain carries TRBV3-1 (or the pseudogene TRBV3-2) and TRBJ2-1; D is unresolved. The germline V and J ends were trimmed by 5 bases and 9 bases, with 11 bases remaining between them. Germline CDR1 is LGHDT and CDR2 is YNNKEL (reference sequence). The CDR3 runs 12 residues. For the CDR3, the DNA is TGTGCCAGCAGCTCAGGACCGGGTGAGCAGTTCTTC. Encoded protein: CASSSGPGEQFF.

V gene TRBV7-9 combines with J gene TRBJ2-5; TRBD1 aligns across 8 bases. Per the germline V gene, CDR1 is SEHNR and CDR2 is FQNEAQ (reference sequence). The CDR3 runs to 14 residues. Unmatched junction bases numbered 3, after V lost 3 bases and J lost 3 bases. Here the CDR3 reads CASSLGQAKETQYF. The CDR3 DNA reads as TGTGCCAGCAGCTTGGGACAGGCCAAAGAGACCCAGTACTTC.

V usage is TRBV5-1 and J usage is TRBJ1-3; TRBD1 matches at 10 bases. V lost 3 bases to trimming and J lost 4 bases; unmatched junction nucleotides: 10. The CDR3 runs 17 residues. Germline CDR1 and CDR2: SGHRS and YFSETQ. The DNA of the CDR3 is TGCGCCAGCAGCTCGGGCCCGGGACAGGGGACAGGAAACACCATATATTTT. Translation gives CASSSGPGQGTGNTIYF.

The chain links TRBV28 to TRBJ2-1, with unresolved D. The CDR3 extends over 11 amino acids. V lost 2 bases, J lost 7 bases, and 3 bases lay in between. Germline CDR1 MDHEN, CDR2 SYDVKM. CDR3 coding DNA: TGTGCCAGCAGTTTAGGGAATGAGCAGTTCTTC. It encodes CASSLGNEQFF.

This CDR3 reads CATSKGGMNTEAFF. In DNA, the CDR3 is TGTGCCACCAGCAAAGGGGGCATGAACACTGAAGCTTTCTTT. V gene TRBV15 combines with J gene TRBJ1-1; 7 bases line up with TRBD1. CDR1 and CDR2 (germline): LNHNV, YYDKDF (reference sequence). J lost 0 bases, V lost 4 bases, and 2 bases had no gene match. This CDR3 spans 14 amino acids.

A single count supports this clone. The chain recombines TRBV4-1 with TRBJ2-4; D not resolved. The CDR3 is 16 amino acids. Trimming shortened V by 0 bases and J by 0 bases, and 9 bases separated the two germline ends. Germline V gene data show CDR1 as MGHRA and CDR2 as YSYEKL. In DNA form, the CDR3 reads TGCGCCAGCAGCCAAGACCAGGTTACAGCCAAAAACATTCAGTACTTC. It encodes CASSQDQVTAKNIQYF.

The rearrangement uses TRBV5-1 and TRBJ2-1, with 10 bases matching TRBD1. The V and J ends lost 4 bases and 5 bases, in that order; junction bases with no gene match: 9. This CDR3 spans 16 amino acids. CDR1 is SGHRS, CDR2 YFSETQ, per germline. CDR3 in DNA: TGCGCCAGCAGCAGGCCCGGGACAGGGGTCGACAATGAGCAGTTCTTC. Amino acid sequence: CASSRPGTGVDNEQFF.

V usage is TRBV7-9 and J usage is TRBJ1-4; no clear D gene. The V and J ends lost 0 bases and 3 bases respectively, with 5 bases between them. The length of the CDR3 is 14 residues. Germline V CDR1 and CDR2: SEHNR, FQNEAQ (reference sequence). This CDR3 reads CASSLARPNEKLFF. The CDR3 DNA follows: TGTGCCAGCAGCTTAGCCAGACCTAATGAAAAACTGTTTTTT.

This rearrangement joins TRBV15 to TRBJ2-5; 8 nucleotides agree with TRBD2. CDR3 size: 16 residues. Trimming removed 5 bases from V and 2 bases from J; junction bases left unmatched: 10. CDR1 and CDR2 (germline): LNHNV, YYDKDF (reference sequence). This CDR3 reads CATSPGRAGGQETQYF. CDR3 nucleotide sequence: TGTGCCACCAGCCCGGGTAGGGCGGGGGGTCAAGAGACCCAGTACTTC.

This chain joins TRBV3-1 (or the pseudogene TRBV3-2) and TRBJ1-1, with unresolved D. Trimming removed 7 bases at V and 4 bases at J, with 10 bases between. The CDR3 runs to 12 residues. Germline CDR1 reads LGHDT; CDR2 reads YNNKEL (reference sequence). The CDR3: CASKREGTEAFF. For the CDR3, the DNA is TGTGCCAGCAAGCGGGAGGGCACTGAAGCTTTCTTT.

The V and J genes are TRBV28 and TRBJ1-6; possibly TRBD1 for D (5 bases). This CDR3 spans 14 amino acids. The V gene lost 7 bases and the J gene lost 9 bases, with 16 bases spanning the gap. CDR1 and CDR2 from the germline V gene are MDHEN and SYDVKM. The CDR3: CASIAPGEGSPLHF. CDR3 DNA sequence: TGTGCCAGCATCGCCCCGGGGGAGGGTTCACCCCTCCACTTT.

This rearrangement joins TRBV19 to TRBJ1-1; D remains ambiguous. Trimming took 1 base from V and 9 from J, leaving 9 bases between them. The CDR3 loop spans 12 amino acids. Germline CDR1 and CDR2: LNHDA and SQIVND (reference sequence). In DNA form, the CDR3 reads TGTGCCAGTAGTATAGGGCAAACCAAAGCTTTCTTT. Protein product: CASSIGQTKAFF.

This clone was recorded once. The chain joins TRBV19 to TRBJ2-2; D is perhaps TRBD1 (5 bases). Trimming removed 3 bases from V and 3 bases from J, with 8 bases in between. The length of the CDR3 is 14 residues. Per the germline V gene, CDR1 is LNHDA and CDR2 is SQIVND (reference sequence). The DNA for the CDR3 is TGTGCCAGTAGTATGGGGCTATACACCGGGGAGCTGTTTTTT. Translation gives CASSMGLYTGELFF.

The gene calls are TRBV6-6 and TRBJ1-5, with D possibly being TRBD1 (5 bases). V shed 7 bases and J shed 7 bases, with 17 bases lying between them. The CDR3 has 14 residues. From germline, CDR1 is MNHNY and CDR2 SVGAGI (reference sequence). The CDR3 loop reads CASTTGGFKQPQHF. CDR3 sequence (DNA): TGTGCCAGCACCACAGGTGGGTTTAAACAGCCCCAGCATTTT.

This chain connects TRBV29-1 to TRBJ2-6, with TRBD2 matching 9 bases. Germline V lookup: CDR1 SQVTM, CDR2 ANQGSEA. V was pared by 2 bases and J by 4 bases, with 6 bases of the junction left unmatched. The CDR3 is made up of 16 amino acids. The CDR3 nucleotides read TGCAGCGTTGAAAGCGGGGGGTCCAGCGGGGCCAACGTCCTGACTTTC. Protein sequence: CSVESGGSSGANVLTF.

CDR3 protein: CATSRGGGGGNTEAFF. The CDR3 DNA follows: TGTGCCACCAGCAGAGGAGGAGGAGGGGGCAACACTGAAGCTTTCTTT. The chain combines TRBV15 with TRBJ1-1; 7 bases are shared with TRBD1. This CDR3 region has 16 residues. The V segment lost 1 base and the J segment 2 bases; nucleotides outside the gene matches: 7. Germline CDR1 reads LNHNV; CDR2 reads YYDKDF (reference sequence).